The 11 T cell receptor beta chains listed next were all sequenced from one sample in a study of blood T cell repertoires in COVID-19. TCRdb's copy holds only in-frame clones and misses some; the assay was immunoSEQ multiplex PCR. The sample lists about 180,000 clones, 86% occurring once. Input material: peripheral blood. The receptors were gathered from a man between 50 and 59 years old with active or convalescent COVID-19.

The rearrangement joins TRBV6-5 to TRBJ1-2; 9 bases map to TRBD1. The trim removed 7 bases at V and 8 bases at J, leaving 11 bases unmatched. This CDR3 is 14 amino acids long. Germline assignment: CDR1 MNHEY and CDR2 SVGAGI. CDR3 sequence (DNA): TGTGCCAGCATATCCGGGACAGGGATTCGGGGCTACACCTTC. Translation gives CASISGTGIRGYTF.

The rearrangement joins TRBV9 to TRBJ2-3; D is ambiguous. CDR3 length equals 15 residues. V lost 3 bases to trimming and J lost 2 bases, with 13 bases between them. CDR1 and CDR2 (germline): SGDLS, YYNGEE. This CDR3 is CASSGNRLFTDTQYF. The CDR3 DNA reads TGTGCCAGCAGCGGAAACCGACTTTTCACAGATACGCAGTATTTT.

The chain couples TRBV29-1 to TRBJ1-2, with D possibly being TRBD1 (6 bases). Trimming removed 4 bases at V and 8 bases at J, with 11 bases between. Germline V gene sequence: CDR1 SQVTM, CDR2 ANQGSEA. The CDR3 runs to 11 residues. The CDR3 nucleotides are TGCAGCGTTGGGCAGGGGAGAGGCTACACCTTC. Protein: CSVGQGRGYTF.

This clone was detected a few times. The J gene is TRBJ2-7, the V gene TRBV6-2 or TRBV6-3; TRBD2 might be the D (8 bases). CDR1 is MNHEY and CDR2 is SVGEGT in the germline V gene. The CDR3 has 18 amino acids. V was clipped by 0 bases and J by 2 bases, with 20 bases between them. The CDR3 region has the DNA TGTGCCAGCAGTTACTCGGGACAGCCTAGCGGGTCCACCTACGAGCAGTACTTC. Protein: CASSYSGQPSGSTYEQYF.

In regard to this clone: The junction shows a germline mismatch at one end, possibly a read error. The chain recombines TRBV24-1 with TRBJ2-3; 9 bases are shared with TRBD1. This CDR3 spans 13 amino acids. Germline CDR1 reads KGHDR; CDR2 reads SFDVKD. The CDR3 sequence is CATSEPMDRGKVF. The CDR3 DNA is TGTGCCACCAGTGAGCCTATGGACAGGGGAAAGGTTTTT.

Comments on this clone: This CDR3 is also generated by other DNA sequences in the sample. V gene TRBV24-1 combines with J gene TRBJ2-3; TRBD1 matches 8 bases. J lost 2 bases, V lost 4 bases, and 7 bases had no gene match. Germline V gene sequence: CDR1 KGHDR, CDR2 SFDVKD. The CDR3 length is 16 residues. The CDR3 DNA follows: TGTGCCACCAGTGACTTTGGACAGGGCCCCACAGATACGCAGTATTTT. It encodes CATSDFGQGPTDTQYF.

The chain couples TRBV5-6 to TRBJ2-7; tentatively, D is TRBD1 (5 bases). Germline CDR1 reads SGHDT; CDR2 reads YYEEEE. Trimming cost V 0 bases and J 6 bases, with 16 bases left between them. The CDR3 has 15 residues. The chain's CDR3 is CASSLAQGFSGEQYF. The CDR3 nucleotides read TGTGCCAGCAGCTTGGCTCAGGGCTTTTCGGGCGAGCAGTACTTC.

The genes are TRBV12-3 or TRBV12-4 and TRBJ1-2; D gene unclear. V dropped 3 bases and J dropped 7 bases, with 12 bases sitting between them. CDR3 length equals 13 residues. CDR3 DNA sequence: TGTGCCAGCAGTTTCCTCGTAGCTTTTGGCTACACCTTC. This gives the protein CASSFLVAFGYTF.

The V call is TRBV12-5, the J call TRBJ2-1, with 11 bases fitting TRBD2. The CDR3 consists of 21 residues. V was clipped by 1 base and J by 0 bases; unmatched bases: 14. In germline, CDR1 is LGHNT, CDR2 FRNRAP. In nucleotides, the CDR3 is TGTGCTAGTGGTTTGGGGACCGGACTAGCGGGCTCACGGAGCTCCTACAATGAGCAGTTCTTC. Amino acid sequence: CASGLGTGLAGSRSSYNEQFF.

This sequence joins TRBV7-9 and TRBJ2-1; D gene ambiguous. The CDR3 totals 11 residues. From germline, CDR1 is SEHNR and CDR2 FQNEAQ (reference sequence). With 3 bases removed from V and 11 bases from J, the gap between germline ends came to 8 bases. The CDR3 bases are TGTGCCAGCAGCTTGGAGCGACAGCAGTTCTTC. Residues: CASSLERQQFF.

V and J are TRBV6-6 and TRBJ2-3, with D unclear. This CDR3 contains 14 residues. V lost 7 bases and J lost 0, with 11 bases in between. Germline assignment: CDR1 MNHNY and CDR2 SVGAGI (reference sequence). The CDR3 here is CASTTEPSTDTQYF. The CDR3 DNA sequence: TGTGCCAGCACCACAGAGCCTAGCACAGATACGCAGTATTTT.